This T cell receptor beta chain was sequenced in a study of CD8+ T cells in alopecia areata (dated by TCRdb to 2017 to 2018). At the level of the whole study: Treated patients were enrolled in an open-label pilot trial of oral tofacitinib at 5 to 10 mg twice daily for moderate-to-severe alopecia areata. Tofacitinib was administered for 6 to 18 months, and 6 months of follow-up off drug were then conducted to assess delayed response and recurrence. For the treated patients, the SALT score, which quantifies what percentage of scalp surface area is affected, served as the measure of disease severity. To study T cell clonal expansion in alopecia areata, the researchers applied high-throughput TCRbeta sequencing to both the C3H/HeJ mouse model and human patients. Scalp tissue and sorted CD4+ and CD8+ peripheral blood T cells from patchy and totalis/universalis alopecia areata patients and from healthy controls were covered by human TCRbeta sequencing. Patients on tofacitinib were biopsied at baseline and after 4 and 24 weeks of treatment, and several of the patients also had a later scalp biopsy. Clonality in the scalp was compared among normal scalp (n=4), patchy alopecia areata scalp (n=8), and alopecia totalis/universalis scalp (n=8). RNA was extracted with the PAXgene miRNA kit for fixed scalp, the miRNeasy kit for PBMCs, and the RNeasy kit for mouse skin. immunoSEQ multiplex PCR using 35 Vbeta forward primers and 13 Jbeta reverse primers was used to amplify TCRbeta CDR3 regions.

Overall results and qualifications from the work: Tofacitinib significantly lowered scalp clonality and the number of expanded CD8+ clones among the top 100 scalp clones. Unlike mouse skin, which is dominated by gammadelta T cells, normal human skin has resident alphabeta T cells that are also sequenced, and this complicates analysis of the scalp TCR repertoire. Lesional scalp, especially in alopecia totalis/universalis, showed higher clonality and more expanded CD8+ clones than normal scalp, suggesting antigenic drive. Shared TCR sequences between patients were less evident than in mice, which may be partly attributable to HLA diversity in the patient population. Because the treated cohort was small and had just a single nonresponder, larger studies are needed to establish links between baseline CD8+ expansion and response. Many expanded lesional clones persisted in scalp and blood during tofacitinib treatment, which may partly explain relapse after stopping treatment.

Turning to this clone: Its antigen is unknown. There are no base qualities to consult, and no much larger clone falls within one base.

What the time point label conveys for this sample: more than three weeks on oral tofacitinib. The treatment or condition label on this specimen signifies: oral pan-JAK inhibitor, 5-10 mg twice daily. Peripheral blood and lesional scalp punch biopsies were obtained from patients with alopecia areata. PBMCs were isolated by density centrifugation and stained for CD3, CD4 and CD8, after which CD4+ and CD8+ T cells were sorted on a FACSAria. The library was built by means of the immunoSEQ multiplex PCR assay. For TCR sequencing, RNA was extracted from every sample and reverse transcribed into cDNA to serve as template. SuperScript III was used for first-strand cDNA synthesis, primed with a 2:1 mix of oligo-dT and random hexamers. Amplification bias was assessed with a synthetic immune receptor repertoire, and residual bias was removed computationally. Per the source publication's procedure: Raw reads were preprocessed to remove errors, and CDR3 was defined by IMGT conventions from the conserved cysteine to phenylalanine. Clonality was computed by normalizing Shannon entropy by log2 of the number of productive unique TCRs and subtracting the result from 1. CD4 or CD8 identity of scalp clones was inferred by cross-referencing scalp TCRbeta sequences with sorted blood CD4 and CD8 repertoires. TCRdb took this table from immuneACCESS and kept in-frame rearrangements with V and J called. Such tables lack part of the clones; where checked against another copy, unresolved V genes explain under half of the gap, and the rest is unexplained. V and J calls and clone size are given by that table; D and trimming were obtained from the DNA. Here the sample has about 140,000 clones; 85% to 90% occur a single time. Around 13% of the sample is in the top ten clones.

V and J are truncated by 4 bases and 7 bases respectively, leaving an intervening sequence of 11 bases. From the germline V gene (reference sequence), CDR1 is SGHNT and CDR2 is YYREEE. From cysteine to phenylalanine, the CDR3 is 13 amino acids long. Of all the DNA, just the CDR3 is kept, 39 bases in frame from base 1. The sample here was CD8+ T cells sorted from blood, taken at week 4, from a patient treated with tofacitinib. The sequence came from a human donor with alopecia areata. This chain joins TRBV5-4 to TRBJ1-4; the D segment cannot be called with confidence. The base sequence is TGTGCCAGCAGCCCACCGGCCAGTGAAAAACTGTTTTTT. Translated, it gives CASSPPASEKLFF.